The sequence of this TCR beta chain was determined in a study of blood T cell repertoires in COVID-19. Study-level background: Collection of acute and convalescent COVID-19 samples took place in the United States, Italy and Spain. T cells, B-cell-depleted T cells, or PBMCs supplied cDNA or gDNA.

Seattle researchers signed up patients amid active infection and tracked them longitudinally. The length of the CDR3 is 16 residues. The germline V gene encodes CDR1 LNHNV and CDR2 YYDKDF (reference sequence). The V segment lost 5 bases and the J segment 6 bases; nucleotides outside the gene matches: 9. In the authors' workflow: The authors estimated nucleated cell counts from reference gene primer amplification. Method: immunoSEQ multiplex PCR; TCRdb's copy keeps in-frame clones and lacks some. V, J and clone size were drawn from that table, and D and trimming were deduced from the DNA. Of tens of thousands of clones in the sample, approximately 85% were seen once.

This receptor was identified in a woman over 75 with COVID-19, enrolled during active disease. Input material: peripheral blood. The chain has TRBV15 and TRBJ2-1, with 11 positions matching TRBD2. CDR3 bases: TGTGCCACCAGCCCCCGCGGGACTAGCGGACCCAATGAGCAGTTCTTC. The encoded protein is CATSPRGTSGPNEQFF.